This T cell receptor (beta chain) was captured in a study of blood T cell repertoires in COVID-19. Turning to the study itself: Italy, Spain and the United States were the sources of the convalescent and acute COVID-19 samples. PBMCs, B-cell-depleted T cells, or T cells were the source of the cDNA or gDNA that made up the material.

Germline V gene data show CDR1 as LNHDA and CDR2 as SQIVND (reference sequence). Losses at the gene ends were 11 bases for V and 3 bases for J; bases not matched to a gene: 2. The CDR3 loop spans 13 amino acids. In the authors' workflow: Nucleated cell counts were estimated from reference gene primer amplification. TCRdb's table, derived via immunoSEQ multiplex PCR, lists solely in-frame clones and lacks some. That table gives V, J and clone size, and the DNA gave D and trimming. The data hold 60,000 to 70,000 clones, with approximately 91% observed a single time. Input material: peripheral blood. The J gene is TRBJ1-5, the V gene TRBV19; 12 bases are shared with TRBD1. The origin of this receptor is a human donor with active COVID-19. The donor label of this sample is uncertain. The CDR3: CAGGQGANQPQHF. CDR3 sequence (DNA): TGTGCCGGGGGACAGGGGGCCAATCAGCCCCAGCATTTT.